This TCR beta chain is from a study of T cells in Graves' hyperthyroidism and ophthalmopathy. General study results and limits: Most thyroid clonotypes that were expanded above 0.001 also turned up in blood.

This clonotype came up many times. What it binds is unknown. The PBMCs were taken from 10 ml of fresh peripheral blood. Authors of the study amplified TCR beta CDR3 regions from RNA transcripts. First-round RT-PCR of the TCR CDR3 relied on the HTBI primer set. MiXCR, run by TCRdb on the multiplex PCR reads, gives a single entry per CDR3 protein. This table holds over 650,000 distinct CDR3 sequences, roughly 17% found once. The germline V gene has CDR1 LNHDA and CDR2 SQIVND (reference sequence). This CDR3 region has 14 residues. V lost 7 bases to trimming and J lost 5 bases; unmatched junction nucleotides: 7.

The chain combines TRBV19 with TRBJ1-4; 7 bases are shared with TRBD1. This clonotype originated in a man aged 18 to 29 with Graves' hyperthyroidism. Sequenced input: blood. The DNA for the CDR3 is TGTGCCAGTACCATACAGGGGTCGAATGAAAAACTGTTTTTT. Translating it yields CASTIQGSNEKLFF.